Listed below are T cell receptor beta chains from one sample, sequenced in a study of cytomegalovirus exposure and HLA in healthy donors. The data were produced by immunoSEQ multiplex PCR, yet TCRdb's version contains in-frame clones alone and is incomplete. The table lists fewer than 150,000 clones, around 85% of them singletons. The sample taken for sequencing was PBMCs. The receptors stem from a woman in her thirties in good health and CMV-seropositive. CDR3s include the opening cysteine and the closing phenylalanine or tryptophan. A D gene is named only where the DNA matches it firmly. Size tells how often a clone was seen (once, few, many) or the class of an expanded clone, and some rows leave it out.

length: 14
size: .
V: TRBV30
J: TRBJ2-7
D: TRBD2
CDR3: CAWSAGGVVYEQYF
DNA: TGTGCCTGGAGTGCGGGGGGAGTTGTCTACGAGCAGTACTTC

length: 13
size: .
V: TRBV7-9
J: TRBJ1-1
D: .
CDR3: CASSSTGNTEAFF
DNA: TGTGCCAGCAGCAGTACAGGGAACACTGAAGCTTTCTTT

length: 15
size: .
V: TRBV5-4
J: TRBJ2-5
D: .
CDR3: CASSVGMSAGETQYF
DNA: TGTGCCAGCAGCGTCGGGATGAGTGCTGGAGAGACCCAGTACTTC

length: 14
size: .
V: TRBV28
J: TRBJ2-1
D: .
CDR3: CASMLSGLLDEQFF
DNA: TGTGCCAGCATGCTATCCGGACTTTTGGATGAGCAGTTCTTC

length: 13
size: .
V: TRBV12-1
J: TRBJ2-1
D: .
CDR3: CASSPSVGPEVLF
DNA: TGTGCCAGCAGCCCCTCGGTGGGCCCGGAGGTGCTCTTC

length: 16
size: few
V: TRBV2
J: TRBJ2-4
D: .
CDR3: CASTNPGLTRGNIQYF
DNA: TGTGCCAGCACCAACCCCGGACTTACCAGGGGAAACATTCAGTACTTC

length: 10
size: once
V: TRBV6-1
J: TRBJ1-5
D: .
CDR3: CAIGNQPQHF
DNA: TGTGCCATCGGCAATCAGCCCCAGCATTTT

length: 14
size: .
V: TRBV15
J: TRBJ2-3
D: .
CDR3: CATSRDRATDTQYF
DNA: TGTGCCACCAGCAGAGATCGAGCGACAGATACGCAGTATTTT

length: 12
size: .
V: TRBV5-1
J: TRBJ2-1
D: .
CDR3: CASSLERSEQFF
DNA: TGCGCCAGCAGCTTGGAACGGAGTGAGCAGTTCTTC

length: 13
size: .
V: TRBV10-3
J: TRBJ1-6
D: .
CDR3: CAISPGERTPLHF
DNA: TGTGCCATCAGTCCAGGGGAAAGGACACCCCTCCACTTT

length: 15
size: .
V: TRBV29-1
J: TRBJ2-3
D: TRBD2
CDR3: CSVEALAGATDTQYF
DNA: TGCAGCGTTGAAGCCCTAGCGGGAGCCACAGATACGCAGTATTTT

length: 15
size: .
V: TRBV7-3
J: TRBJ2-6
D: .
CDR3: CASSLNRAGANVLTF
DNA: TGTGCCAGCAGCCTCAACAGGGCTGGGGCCAACGTCCTGACTTTC

length: 13
size: .
V: TRBV27
J: TRBJ1-5
D: .
CDR3: CASSPWGPQPQHF
DNA: TGTGCCAGCAGTCCCTGGGGGCCTCAGCCCCAGCATTTT

length: 15
size: .
V: TRBV6-4
J: TRBJ2-7
D: TRBD2
CDR3: CASRRAGDPIYEQYF
DNA: TGTGCCAGCAGGAGGGCGGGGGACCCTATTTACGAGCAGTACTTC

length: 17
size: .
V: TRBV10-3
J: TRBJ2-2
D: .
CDR3: CAISESEGWLRTGELFF
DNA: TGTGCCATCAGTGAGTCGGAGGGGTGGTTGCGCACCGGGGAGCTGTTTTTT

length: 14
size: .
V: TRBV6-5
J: TRBJ2-7
D: TRBD1
CDR3: CASRRGTGSYEQYF
DNA: TGTGCCAGCAGGCGCGGGACAGGCTCCTACGAGCAGTACTTC

length: 12
size: .
V: TRBV7-9
J: TRBJ1-1
D: .
CDR3: CATTLGGTEAFF
DNA: TGTGCCACCACCCTCGGGGGCACTGAAGCTTTCTTT

length: 14
size: .
V: TRBV5-1
J: TRBJ2-1
D: .
CDR3: CASSIRGGGNEQFF
DNA: TGCGCCAGCAGCATTCGGGGAGGGGGGAATGAGCAGTTCTTC

length: 13
size: .
V: TRBV10-2
J: TRBJ1-5
D: .
CDR3: CASSPTNNQPQHF
DNA: TGCGCCAGCAGTCCGACTAACAATCAGCCCCAGCATTTT

length: 14
size: .
V: TRBV9
J: TRBJ1-2
D: TRBD1
CDR3: CASSVGGTAHGYTF
DNA: TGTGCCAGCAGCGTCGGTGGGACAGCGCATGGCTACACCTTC

length: 14
size: .
V: TRBV30
J: TRBJ1-2
D: .
CDR3: CAWRTPGQNYGYTF
DNA: TGTGCCTGGAGGACCCCTGGACAGAACTATGGCTACACCTTC

length: 13
size: few
V: TRBV28
J: TRBJ1-1
D: .
CDR3: CASSQQGNTEAFF
DNA: TGTGCCAGCAGCCAACAGGGGAACACTGAAGCTTTCTTT

length: 15
size: .
V: TRBV6-1
J: TRBJ1-5
D: TRBD1
CDR3: CASSEQTGGYQPQHF
DNA: TGTGCCAGCAGTGAACAAACAGGGGGCTATCAGCCCCAGCATTTT

length: 15
size: .
V: TRBV6-1
J: TRBJ2-7
D: TRBD1
CDR3: CASRAGTGASYEQYF
DNA: TGTGCCAGCAGAGCCGGGACAGGGGCTTCCTACGAGCAGTACTTC

length: 14
size: .
V: TRBV6-5
J: TRBJ1-1
D: .
CDR3: CASLAWGMNTEAFF
DNA: TGTGCCAGCCTAGCCTGGGGAATGAACACTGAAGCTTTCTTT

length: 13
size: .
V: TRBV5-1
J: TRBJ1-5
D: .
CDR3: CASSFGVGQPQHF
DNA: TGCGCCAGCAGCTTCGGGGTAGGGCAGCCCCAGCATTTT

length: 16
size: .
V: TRBV5-5
J: TRBJ2-3
D: TRBD1
CDR3: CASSDRGQGTTDTQYF
DNA: TGTGCCAGCAGCGACCGGGGACAGGGGACGACGGATACGCAGTATTTT

length: 16
size: .
V: TRBV5-6
J: TRBJ2-7
D: TRBD2
CDR3: CASSGLLAGDYYEQYF
DNA: TGTGCCAGCAGCGGTCTTCTAGCGGGAGATTACTACGAGCAGTACTTC

length: 14
size: .
V: TRBV7-6
J: TRBJ2-3
D: .
CDR3: CASSSRQGGDTQYF
DNA: TGTGCCAGCAGTTCCCGCCAGGGGGGAGATACGCAGTATTTT

length: 13
size: .
V: TRBV15
J: TRBJ1-1
D: TRBD1
CDR3: CATSIRTGNEAFF
DNA: TGTGCCACCAGCATACGGACAGGGAACGAAGCTTTCTTT

length: 11
size: .
V: TRBV27
J: TRBJ2-7
D: .
CDR3: CASSSLYEQYF
DNA: TGTGCCAGCAGTTCCCTTTACGAGCAGTACTTC

length: 12
size: .
V: TRBV11-2
J: TRBJ2-7
D: .
CDR3: CASSLTRDEQYF
DNA: TGTGCCAGCAGCTTAACCCGAGACGAGCAGTACTTC